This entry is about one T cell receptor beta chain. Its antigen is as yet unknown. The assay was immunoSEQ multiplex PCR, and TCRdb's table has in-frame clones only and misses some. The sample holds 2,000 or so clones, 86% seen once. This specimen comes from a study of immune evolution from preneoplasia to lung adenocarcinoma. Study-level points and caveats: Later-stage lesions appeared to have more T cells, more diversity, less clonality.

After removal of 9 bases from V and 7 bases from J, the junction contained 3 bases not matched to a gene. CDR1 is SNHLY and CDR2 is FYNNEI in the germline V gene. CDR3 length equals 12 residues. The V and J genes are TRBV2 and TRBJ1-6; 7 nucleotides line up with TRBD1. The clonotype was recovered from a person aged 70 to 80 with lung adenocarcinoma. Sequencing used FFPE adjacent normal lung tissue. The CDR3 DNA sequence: TGTGCCAGGGGGACAGAGAATTCACCCCTCCACTTT. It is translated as CARGTENSPLHF.